This TCR beta chain was captured in a study of response to subunit inactivated influenza vaccine. Overall study findings and caveats: Few new T cells, the authors suggested, are recruited by each seasonal influenza vaccination.

TCRdb passed the RT-PCR reads through MiXCR, listing each CDR3 protein once. The profile shows roughly 650,000 distinct CDR3 sequences, more than 15% of them singletons. This clonotype was recorded a few times. Antigen unknown. V dropped 2 bases and J dropped 0 bases, with 8 bases sitting between them. The CDR3 runs to 16 residues. Germline CDR1 is MNHEY and CDR2 is SMNVEV (reference sequence). The chain combines TRBV27 with TRBJ2-6; D is undetermined. This clonotype was obtained from a man aged 45-60 years who received an inactivated influenza vaccine. The sequenced sample was PBMCs from blood, obtained 11 to 12 days after vaccination. The CDR3: CASSLLGFSGANVLTF. The DNA of the CDR3 is TGTGCCAGCAGTTTACTAGGTTTCTCTGGGGCCAACGTCCTGACTTTC.